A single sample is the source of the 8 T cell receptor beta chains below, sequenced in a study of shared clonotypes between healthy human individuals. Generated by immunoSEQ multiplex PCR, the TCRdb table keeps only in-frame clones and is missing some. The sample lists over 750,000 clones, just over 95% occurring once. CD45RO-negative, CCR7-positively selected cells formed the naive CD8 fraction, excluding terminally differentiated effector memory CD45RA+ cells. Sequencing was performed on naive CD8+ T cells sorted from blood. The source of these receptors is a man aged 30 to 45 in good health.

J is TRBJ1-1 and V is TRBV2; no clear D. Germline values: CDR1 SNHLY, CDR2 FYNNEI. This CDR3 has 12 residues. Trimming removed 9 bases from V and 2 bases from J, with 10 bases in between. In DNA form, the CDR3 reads TGTGCCAGACGGTCTGTTAACACTGAAGCTTTCTTT. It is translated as CARRSVNTEAFF. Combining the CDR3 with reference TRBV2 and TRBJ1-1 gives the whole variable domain EPEVTQTPSHQVTQMGQEVILRCVPISNHLYFYWYRQILGQKVEFLVSFYNNEISEKSEIFDDQFSVERPDGSNFTLKIRSTKLEDSAMYFCARRSVNTEAFFGQGTRLTVV.

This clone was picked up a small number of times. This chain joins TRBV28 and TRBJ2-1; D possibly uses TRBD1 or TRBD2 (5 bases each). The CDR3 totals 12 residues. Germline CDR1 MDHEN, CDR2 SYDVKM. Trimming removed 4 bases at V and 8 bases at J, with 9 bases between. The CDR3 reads CASSSGTYEQFF. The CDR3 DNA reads TGTGCCAGCAGTTCAGGGACCTATGAGCAGTTCTTC.

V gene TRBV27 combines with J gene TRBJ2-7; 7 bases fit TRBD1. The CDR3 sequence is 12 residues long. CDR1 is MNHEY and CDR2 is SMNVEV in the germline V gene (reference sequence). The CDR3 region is CLYDRASYEQYF. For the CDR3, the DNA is TGTCTATACGACAGGGCCTCCTACGAGCAGTACTTC.

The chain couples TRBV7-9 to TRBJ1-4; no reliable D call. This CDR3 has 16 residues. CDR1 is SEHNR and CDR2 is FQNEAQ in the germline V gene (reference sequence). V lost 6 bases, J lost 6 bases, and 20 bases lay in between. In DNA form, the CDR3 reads TGTGCCAGCAGGGACCCCTTGTCCGGGAGGGATGAAAAACTGTTTTTT. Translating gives CASRDPLSGRDEKLFF.

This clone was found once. The CDR3 region is CASSLALFGSSYEQYF. Written as DNA, the CDR3 is TGTGCCAGCAGTTTAGCCCTCTTCGGGAGCTCCTACGAGCAGTACTTC. The chain joins TRBV28 to TRBJ2-7; perhaps TRBD2 as D (6 bases). This CDR3 has 16 residues. The germline V and J ends were trimmed by 2 bases and 0 bases, with 14 bases remaining between them. CDR1 and CDR2 from the germline V gene are MDHEN and SYDVKM.

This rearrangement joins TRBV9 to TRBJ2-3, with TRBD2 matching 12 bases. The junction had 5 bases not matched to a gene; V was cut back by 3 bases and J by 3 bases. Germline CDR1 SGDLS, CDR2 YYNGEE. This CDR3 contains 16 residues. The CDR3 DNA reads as TGTGCCAGCAGCGCCCGGACTAGCGGGATTACAGATACGCAGTATTTT. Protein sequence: CASSARTSGITDTQYF.

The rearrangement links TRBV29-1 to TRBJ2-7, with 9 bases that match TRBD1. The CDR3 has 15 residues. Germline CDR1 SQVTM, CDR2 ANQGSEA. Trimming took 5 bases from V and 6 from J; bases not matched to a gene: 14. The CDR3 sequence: CSVLMVDRGASEQYF. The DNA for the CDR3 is TGCAGCGTTTTGATGGTTGACAGGGGGGCGAGCGAGCAGTACTTC.

The CDR3 sequence: CASSPRGYNQPQHF. The CDR3 region has the DNA TGTGCCAGCAGTCCAAGGGGGTATAATCAGCCCCAGCATTTT. V and J are TRBV6-1 and TRBJ1-5; TRBD1 is a possible D gene (6 bases). The length of the CDR3 is 14 residues. The germline gives CDR1 MNHNS, CDR2 SASEGT. Deletions cut 5 bases from V and 4 bases from J, with 12 bases between.